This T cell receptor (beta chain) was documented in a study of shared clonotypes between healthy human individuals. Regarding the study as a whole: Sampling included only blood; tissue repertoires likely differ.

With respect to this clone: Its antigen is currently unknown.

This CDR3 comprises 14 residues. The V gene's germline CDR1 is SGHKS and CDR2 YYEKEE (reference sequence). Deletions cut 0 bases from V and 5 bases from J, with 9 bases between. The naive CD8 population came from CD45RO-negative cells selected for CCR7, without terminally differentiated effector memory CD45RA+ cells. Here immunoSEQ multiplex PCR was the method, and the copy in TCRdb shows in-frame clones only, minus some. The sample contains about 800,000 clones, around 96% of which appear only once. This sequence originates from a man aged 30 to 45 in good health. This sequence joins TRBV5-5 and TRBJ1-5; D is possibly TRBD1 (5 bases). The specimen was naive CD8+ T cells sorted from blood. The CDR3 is CASSLAQGHQPQHF. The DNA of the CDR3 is TGTGCCAGCAGCTTGGCCCAGGGACATCAGCCCCAGCATTTT.